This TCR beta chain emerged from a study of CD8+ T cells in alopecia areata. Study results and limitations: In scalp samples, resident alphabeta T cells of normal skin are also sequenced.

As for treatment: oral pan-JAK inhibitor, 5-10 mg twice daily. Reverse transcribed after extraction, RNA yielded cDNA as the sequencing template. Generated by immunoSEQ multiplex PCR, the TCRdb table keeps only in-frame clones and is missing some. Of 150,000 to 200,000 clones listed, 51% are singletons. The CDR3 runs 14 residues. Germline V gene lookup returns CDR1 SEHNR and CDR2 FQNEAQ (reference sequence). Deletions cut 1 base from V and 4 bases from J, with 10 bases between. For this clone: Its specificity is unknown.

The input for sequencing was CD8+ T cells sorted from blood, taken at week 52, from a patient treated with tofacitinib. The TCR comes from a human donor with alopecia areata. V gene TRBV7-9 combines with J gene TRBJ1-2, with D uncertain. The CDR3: CASSLEWGAYGYTF. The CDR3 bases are TGTGCCAGCAGCTTAGAGTGGGGAGCCTATGGCTACACCTTC.